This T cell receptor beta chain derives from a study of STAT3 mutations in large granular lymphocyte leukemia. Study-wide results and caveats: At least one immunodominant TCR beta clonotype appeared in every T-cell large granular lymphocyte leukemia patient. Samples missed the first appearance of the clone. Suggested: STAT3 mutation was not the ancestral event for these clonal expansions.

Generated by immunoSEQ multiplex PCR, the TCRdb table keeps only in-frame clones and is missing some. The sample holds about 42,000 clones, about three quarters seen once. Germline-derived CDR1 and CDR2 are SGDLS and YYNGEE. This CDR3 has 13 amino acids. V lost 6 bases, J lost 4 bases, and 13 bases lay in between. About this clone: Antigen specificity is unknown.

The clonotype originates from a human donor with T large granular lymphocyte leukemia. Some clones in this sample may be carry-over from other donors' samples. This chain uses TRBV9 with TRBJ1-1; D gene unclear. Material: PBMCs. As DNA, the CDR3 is TGTGCCAGCAATGTAGGATGGGGCACTGAAGCTTTCTTT. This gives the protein CASNVGWGTEAFF.